This section outlines one T cell receptor beta chain sequence together with its context. What it binds is unknown. This record belongs to a study of cytotoxic CD8 clonotypes in ibrutinib-treated CLL. General observations from the study: At the start, clonality exceeded age-matched healthy donors and followed circulating CD8+ T-cell counts. A rise in clonality was seen at ibrutinib response, and a fall back toward baseline was seen at progression.

The CDR3 is 13 amino acids. Germline CDR1 MGHRA, CDR2 YSYEKL. Trimming cost V 1 base and J 4 bases, with 6 bases left between them. Data came from immunoSEQ multiplex PCR; TCRdb stores just in-frame clones and leaves some out. Of around 150,000 clones in the sample, approximately 80% were seen once. This receptor was taken from a human donor with chronic lymphocytic leukemia. The chain employs TRBV4-1 and TRBJ2-3; D remains unclear. The sequencing here drew on PBMCs, taken after 36 months of ibrutinib treatment. CDR3 protein: CASSQVRSDTQYF. The CDR3 region has the DNA TGCGCCAGCAGCCAAGTGCGTTCAGATACGCAGTATTTT.